The 12 T cell receptor beta chains in this list originate from one sample, sequenced in a study of OX40 agonist ivuxolimab in advanced cancers. Generated by immunoSEQ multiplex PCR, the TCRdb table keeps only in-frame clones and is missing some. There are roughly 79,000 clones in the sample; around 80% occur only once, and 0.45% to 0.6% lies in the top ten. Sequences were derived from CD4+ or CD8+ T cells sorted from blood, sampled in a trial of the OX40 agonist ivuxolimab. The receptors shown here come from an adult with an advanced solid tumor such as melanoma, head and neck, liver or kidney cancer.

Comments on this clone: At one end, the junction sequence differs from germline, possibly due to a read error. The CDR3 loop is CASSLHRESPIAF. CDR3 in DNA: TGTGCCAGCAGCTTACACCGGGAGTCCCCGATCGCCTTC. This chain connects TRBV7-2 to TRBJ1-2; D call uncertain. Looked up from germline, CDR1 is SGHTA and CDR2 is FQGNSA. The CDR3 has 13 amino acids.

V and J are TRBV7-9 and TRBJ2-5; D is perhaps TRBD1 or TRBD2 (5 bases each). Germline V gene data show CDR1 as SEHNR and CDR2 as FQNEAQ (reference sequence). Trimming left V 0 bases short and J 5 bases short, with 16 bases between. This CDR3 has 16 residues. The CDR3 DNA sequence: TGTGCCAGCAGCTTAGCCGGGACCCCTATTTCGGAGACCCAGTACTTC. Amino acid sequence: CASSLAGTPISETQYF.

CDR3 sequence: CASSFRNTGELFF. The CDR3 nucleotides read TGTGCCAGCAGCTTCCGGAACACCGGGGAGCTGTTTTTT. J is TRBJ2-2 and V is TRBV5-5; no clear D. Germline CDR1 SGHKS, CDR2 YYEKEE (reference sequence). There are 13 residues in the CDR3. With 2 bases removed from V and 1 base from J, the gap between germline ends came to 3 bases. The complete variable domain, with remaining parts taken from reference TRBV5-5 and TRBJ2-2, reads DAGVTQSPTHLIKTRGQQVTLRCSPISGHKSVSWYQQVLGQGPQFIFQYYEKEERGRGNFPDRFSARQFPNYSSELNVNALLLGDSALYLCASSFRNTGELFFGEGSRLTVL.

The V gene is TRBV5-6, the J gene TRBJ1-1, with D possibly being TRBD1 (6 bases). Germline CDR1 is SGHDT and CDR2 is YYEEEE. This CDR3 has 14 amino acids. V was trimmed by 1 base and J by 4 bases, leaving 11 bases between them. CDR3 loop: CASSLRGDSTEAFF. Here the CDR3 DNA reads TGTGCCAGCAGCTTGAGGGGGGATAGCACTGAAGCTTTCTTT.

The chain carries TRBV7-3 and TRBJ2-3; D gene unclear. The germline V and J ends were trimmed by 2 bases and 5 bases, with 8 bases remaining between them. Per the germline V gene, CDR1 is SGHTA and CDR2 is FQGTGA. This CDR3 contains 13 residues. CDR3 protein: CASSLGLGDTQYF. The CDR3 bases are TGTGCCAGCAGCTTAGGGTTGGGAGATACGCAGTATTTT.

J is TRBJ2-7 and V is TRBV9; 9 nucleotides line up with TRBD2. The germline V gene encodes CDR1 SGDLS and CDR2 YYNGEE. The V and J ends lost 1 base and 2 bases, in that order; junction bases with no gene match: 4. The CDR3 is made up of 15 amino acids. CDR3 sequence reads: CASSVNAGGPYEQYF. The CDR3, as DNA: TGTGCCAGCAGCGTAAATGCGGGAGGGCCCTACGAGCAGTACTTC.

This clone was counted between two and nine times. The junction and the germline gene differ at one end; a read error may be behind it. V is TRBV28 and J is TRBJ2-7, with a weak D call TRBD2 (6 bases). Germline assignment: CDR1 MDHEN and CDR2 SYDVKM. The CDR3 has 12 amino acids. The CDR3 reads CASTKIPGLSEF. CDR3 sequence (DNA): TGTGCCAGCACCAAAATTCCGGGACTCTCGGAATTC. The full variable domain, with the rest looked up from reference TRBV28 and TRBJ2-7, is DVKVTQSSRYLVKRTGEKVFLECVQDMDHENMFWYRQDPGLGLRLIYFSYDVKMKEKGDIPEGYSVSREKKERFSLILESASTNQTSMYLCASTKIPGLSEFGPGTRLTVT.

J is TRBJ2-2 and V is TRBV28; 7 bases match TRBD2. The trim removed 2 bases at V and 3 bases at J, leaving 3 bases unmatched. This CDR3 has 15 residues. CDR1 and CDR2 from the germline V gene are MDHEN and SYDVKM. CDR3 protein: CASSLGGGYTGELFF. In DNA form, the CDR3 reads TGTGCCAGCAGTTTAGGCGGGGGTTACACCGGGGAGCTGTTTTTT.

The rearrangement links TRBV6-4 to TRBJ1-2; no clear D. CDR3 size: 15 residues. The V and J ends lost 0 bases and 0 bases respectively, with 8 bases between them. CDR1 MRHNA and CDR2 SNTAGT come from the germline V gene. The CDR3 DNA sequence: TGTGCCAGCAGTGACTCGGGATCCACTAACTATGGCTACACCTTC. Translated, it gives CASSDSGSTNYGYTF.

The genes are TRBV30 and TRBJ1-2; the match to TRBD1 covers 9 bases. J gave up 7 bases and V 2 bases, and 8 bases lay outside the gene matches. There are 14 residues in the CDR3. Germline-derived CDR1 and CDR2 are GTSNPN and SVGIG (reference sequence). CDR3 DNA: TGTGCCTGGAGTAGGGACAGGGAAGCCTCTGGCTACACCTTC. Translating gives CAWSRDREASGYTF.

This chain links TRBV29-1 with TRBJ2-1; 9 bases agree with TRBD2. The CDR3 covers 13 residues. The germline V gene encodes CDR1 SQVTM and CDR2 ANQGSEA. The V and J ends lost 6 bases and 13 bases, in that order; junction bases with no gene match: 13. CDR3 in DNA: TGCAGCGTCAGATTTGGCGGGAGGGATCGCCAGTTCTTC. It translates to CSVRFGGRDRQFF.

This chain connects TRBV6-1 to TRBJ2-3, with 9 bases fitting TRBD2. CDR3 size: 14 residues. Trimming removed 5 bases from V and 1 base from J; junction bases left unmatched: 1. The germline V gene has CDR1 MNHNS and CDR2 SASEGT. CDR3 protein: CASSSSGGTDTQYF. The DNA of the CDR3 is TGTGCCAGCAGTTCTAGCGGGGGCACAGATACGCAGTATTTT.